The subject of this entry is one T cell receptor (beta chain). The antigen is not known. The donor cohort consisted entirely of Caucasian adults residing in Nashville, Tennessee. This sample is drawn from a study of shared clonotypes between healthy human individuals. Study results and limitations: Between a handful of donors, naive CD4 clonotypes were shared at a level of about 5%.

Assay execution proceeded at the deep level. The assay was immunoSEQ multiplex PCR, and TCRdb's table has in-frame clones only and misses some. Of over a million clones listed, approximately 98.5% are singletons. V was trimmed by 5 bases and J by 3 bases, leaving 14 bases between them. Germline V gene data show CDR1 as WNHNN and CDR2 as SYGVQD (reference sequence). The CDR3 is made up of 14 amino acids. The TCR sequence derives from a man aged 25 to 40 in good health. The rearrangement joins TRBV10-1 to TRBJ2-7; D is possibly TRBD1 or TRBD2 (6 bases each). Sequenced material: naive CD4+ T cells sorted from blood. The subset was: CD45RA+ positively selected. CDR3 DNA: TGCGCCAGCAGTCCCGCCGGGGGCCGCTACGAGCAGTACTTC. Translating it yields CASSPAGGRYEQYF.